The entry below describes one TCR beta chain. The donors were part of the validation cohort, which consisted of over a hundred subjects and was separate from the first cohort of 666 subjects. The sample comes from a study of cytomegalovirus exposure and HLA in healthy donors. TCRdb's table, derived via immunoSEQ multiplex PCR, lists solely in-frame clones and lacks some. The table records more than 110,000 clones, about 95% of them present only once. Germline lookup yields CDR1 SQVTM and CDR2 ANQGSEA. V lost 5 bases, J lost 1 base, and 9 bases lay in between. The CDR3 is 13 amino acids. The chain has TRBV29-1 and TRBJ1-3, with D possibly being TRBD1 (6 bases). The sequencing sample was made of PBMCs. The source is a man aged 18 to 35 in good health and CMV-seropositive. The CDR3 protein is CSVTGTSGNTIYF. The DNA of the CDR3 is TGCAGCGTTACAGGGACGTCTGGAAACACCATATATTTT.